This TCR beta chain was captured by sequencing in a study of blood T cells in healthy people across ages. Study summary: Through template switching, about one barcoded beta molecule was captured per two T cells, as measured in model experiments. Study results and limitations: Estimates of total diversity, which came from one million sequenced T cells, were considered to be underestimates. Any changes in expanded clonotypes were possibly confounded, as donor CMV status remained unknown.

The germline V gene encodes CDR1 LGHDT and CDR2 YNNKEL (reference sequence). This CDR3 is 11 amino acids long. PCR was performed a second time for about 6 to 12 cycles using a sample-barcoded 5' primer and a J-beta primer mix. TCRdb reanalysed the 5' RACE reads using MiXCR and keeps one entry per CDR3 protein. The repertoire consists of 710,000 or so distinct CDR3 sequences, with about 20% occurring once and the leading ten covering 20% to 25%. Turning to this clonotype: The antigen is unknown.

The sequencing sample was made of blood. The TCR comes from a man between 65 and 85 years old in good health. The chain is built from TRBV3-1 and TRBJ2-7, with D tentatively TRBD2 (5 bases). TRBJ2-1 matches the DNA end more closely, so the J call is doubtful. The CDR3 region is CASSSPGVQFF. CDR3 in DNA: TGTGCCAGCAGCTCTCCCGGGGTGCAGTTCTTC.